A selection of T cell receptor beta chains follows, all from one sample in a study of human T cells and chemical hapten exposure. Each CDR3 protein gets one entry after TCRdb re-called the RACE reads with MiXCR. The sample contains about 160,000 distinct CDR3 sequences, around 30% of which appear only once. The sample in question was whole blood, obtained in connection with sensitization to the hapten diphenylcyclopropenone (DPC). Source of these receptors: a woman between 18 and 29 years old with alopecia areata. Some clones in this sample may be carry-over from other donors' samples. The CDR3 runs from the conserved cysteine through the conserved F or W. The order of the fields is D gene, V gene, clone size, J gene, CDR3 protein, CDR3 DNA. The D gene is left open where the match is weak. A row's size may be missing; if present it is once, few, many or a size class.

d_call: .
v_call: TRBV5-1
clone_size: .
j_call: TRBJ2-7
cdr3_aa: CASRRAGEKYEQYF
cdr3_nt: TGCGCCAGCCGGCGCGCCGGGGAGAAATACGAGCAGTACTTC

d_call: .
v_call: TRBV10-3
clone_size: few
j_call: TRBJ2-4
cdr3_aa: CAIRQGNEAKNIQYF
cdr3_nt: TGTGCCATCAGGCAGGGGAACGAGGCCAAAAACATTCAGTACTTC

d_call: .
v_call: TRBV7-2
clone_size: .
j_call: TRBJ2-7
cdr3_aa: CASSLTPSASSYEQYF
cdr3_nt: TGTGCCAGCAGCTTGACGCCTAGCGCAAGTTCCTACGAGCAGTACTTC

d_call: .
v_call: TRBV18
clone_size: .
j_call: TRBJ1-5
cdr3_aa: CASSPADNQPQHF
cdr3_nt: TGTGCCAGCTCACCTGCTGACAATCAGCCCCAGCATTTT

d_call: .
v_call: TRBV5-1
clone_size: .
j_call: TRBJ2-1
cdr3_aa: CASSLGESSYNEQFF
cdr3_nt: TGCGCCAGCAGCTTGGGGGAGAGCTCCTACAATGAGCAGTTCTTC

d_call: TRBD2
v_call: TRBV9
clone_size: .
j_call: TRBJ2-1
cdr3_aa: CASSGRGASGGNEQFF
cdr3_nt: TGTGCCAGCAGCGGCCGAGGGGCGAGCGGGGGGAATGAGCAGTTCTTC

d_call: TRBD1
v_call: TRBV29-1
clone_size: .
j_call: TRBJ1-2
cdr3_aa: CSALRTGSGDGYTF
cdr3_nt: TGCAGCGCCCTGCGGACAGGGAGCGGTGATGGCTACACCTTC

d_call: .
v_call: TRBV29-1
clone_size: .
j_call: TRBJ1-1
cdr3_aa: CSVEVRGMNTEAFF
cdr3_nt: TGCAGCGTTGAAGTCCGTGGGATGAACACTGAAGCTTTCTTT

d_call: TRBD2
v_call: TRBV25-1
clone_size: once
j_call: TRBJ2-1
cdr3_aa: CASSGGGRPHEQFF
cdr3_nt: TGTGCCAGCAGCGGGGGCGGGAGGCCGCATGAGCAGTTCTTC

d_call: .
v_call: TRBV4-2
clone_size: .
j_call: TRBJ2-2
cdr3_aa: CASSQVVGAGPTGELFF
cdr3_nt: TGTGCCAGCAGCCAAGTGGTTGGTGCGGGACCCACCGGGGAGCTGTTTTTT

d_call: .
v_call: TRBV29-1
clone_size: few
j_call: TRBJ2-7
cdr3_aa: CSVGGDSSYEQYF
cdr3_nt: TGCAGCGTGGGAGGGGACAGCTCCTACGAGCAGTACTTC

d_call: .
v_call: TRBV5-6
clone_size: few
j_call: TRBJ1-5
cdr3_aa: CASSLALGSQPQHF
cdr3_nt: TGTGCCAGCAGCTTGGCGTTGGGAAGCCAGCCCCAGCATTTT

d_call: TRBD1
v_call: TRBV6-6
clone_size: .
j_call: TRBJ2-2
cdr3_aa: CASSGTGATGELSF
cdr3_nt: TGTGCCAGCAGTGGCACAGGGGCTACCGGGGAGCTGTCTTTT

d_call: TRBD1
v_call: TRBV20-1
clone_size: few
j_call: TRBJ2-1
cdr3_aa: CSARQGPEQFF
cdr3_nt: TGCAGTGCCCGACAGGGCCCTGAGCAGTTCTTC

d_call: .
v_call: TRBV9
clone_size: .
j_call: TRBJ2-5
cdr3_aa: CASSVGGRSTKETQYF
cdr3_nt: TGTGCCAGCAGCGTAGGAGGTCGGTCAACAAAAGAGACCCAGTACTTC

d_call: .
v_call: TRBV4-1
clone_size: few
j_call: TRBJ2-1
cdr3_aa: CASSQDTPEDEQFF
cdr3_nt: TGCGCCAGCAGCCAAGATACCCCGGAGGACGAGCAGTTCTTC

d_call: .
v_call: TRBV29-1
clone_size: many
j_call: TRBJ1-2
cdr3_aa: CSVADRGADGYTF
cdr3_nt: TGCAGCGTTGCCGATCGTGGGGCGGATGGCTACACCTTC

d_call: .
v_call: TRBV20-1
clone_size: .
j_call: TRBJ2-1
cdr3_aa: CSVSGLNEQFF
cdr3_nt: TGCAGTGTATCAGGGCTGAATGAGCAGTTCTTC

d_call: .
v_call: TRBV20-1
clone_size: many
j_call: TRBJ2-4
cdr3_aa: CSARGQTKNIQYF
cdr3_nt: TGCAGTGCTAGAGGACAGACCAAAAACATTCAGTACTTC

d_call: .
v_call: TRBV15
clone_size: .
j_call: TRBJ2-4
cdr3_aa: CATSRDEGRSQYF
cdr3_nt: TGTGCCACCAGCAGAGATGAGGGGCGCAGTCAGTACTTC